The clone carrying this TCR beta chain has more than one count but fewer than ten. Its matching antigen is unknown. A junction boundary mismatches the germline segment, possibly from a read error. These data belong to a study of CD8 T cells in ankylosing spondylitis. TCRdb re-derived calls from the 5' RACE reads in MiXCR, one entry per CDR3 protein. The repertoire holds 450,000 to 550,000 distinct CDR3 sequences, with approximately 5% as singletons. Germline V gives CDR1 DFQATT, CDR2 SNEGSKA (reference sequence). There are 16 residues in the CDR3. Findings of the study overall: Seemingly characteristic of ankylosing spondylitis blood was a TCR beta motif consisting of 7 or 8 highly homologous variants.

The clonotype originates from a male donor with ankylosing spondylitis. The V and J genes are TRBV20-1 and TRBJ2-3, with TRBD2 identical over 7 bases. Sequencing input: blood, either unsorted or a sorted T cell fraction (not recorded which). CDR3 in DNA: TGCTGTGCTAGAGAGGGGACTACAGAAGGGGCAGATACGCAGTATTTT. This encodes CCAREGTTEGADTQYF.